The subject of this entry is one TCR beta chain. Antigen unknown. Execution of the assay was at deep level. The assay was immunoSEQ multiplex PCR, and TCRdb's table has in-frame clones only and misses some. The data hold 2 million to 3 million clones, with around 94% observed a single time. This sample stems from a study of shared clonotypes between healthy human individuals. The CDR3 spans 14 residues. Regarding the study as a whole: Despite large depth, rarefaction showed incomplete sorted-subset sequencing.

The V call is TRBV7-5, the J call TRBJ1-4; TRBD1, as called in the table, went unchecked against the DNA. TRBV7-5 is given as a pseudogene. Sequenced sample: naive CD4+ T cells sorted from blood. Specified subset: CD45RA+ positively selected. The receptor comes from a man between 18 and 29 years old in good health. In DNA, the CDR3 is TGTGCCAGAAGCTTAGAAGGGGGTCGTGAAAAACTGTTTTTT. It translates to CARSLEGGREKLFF.